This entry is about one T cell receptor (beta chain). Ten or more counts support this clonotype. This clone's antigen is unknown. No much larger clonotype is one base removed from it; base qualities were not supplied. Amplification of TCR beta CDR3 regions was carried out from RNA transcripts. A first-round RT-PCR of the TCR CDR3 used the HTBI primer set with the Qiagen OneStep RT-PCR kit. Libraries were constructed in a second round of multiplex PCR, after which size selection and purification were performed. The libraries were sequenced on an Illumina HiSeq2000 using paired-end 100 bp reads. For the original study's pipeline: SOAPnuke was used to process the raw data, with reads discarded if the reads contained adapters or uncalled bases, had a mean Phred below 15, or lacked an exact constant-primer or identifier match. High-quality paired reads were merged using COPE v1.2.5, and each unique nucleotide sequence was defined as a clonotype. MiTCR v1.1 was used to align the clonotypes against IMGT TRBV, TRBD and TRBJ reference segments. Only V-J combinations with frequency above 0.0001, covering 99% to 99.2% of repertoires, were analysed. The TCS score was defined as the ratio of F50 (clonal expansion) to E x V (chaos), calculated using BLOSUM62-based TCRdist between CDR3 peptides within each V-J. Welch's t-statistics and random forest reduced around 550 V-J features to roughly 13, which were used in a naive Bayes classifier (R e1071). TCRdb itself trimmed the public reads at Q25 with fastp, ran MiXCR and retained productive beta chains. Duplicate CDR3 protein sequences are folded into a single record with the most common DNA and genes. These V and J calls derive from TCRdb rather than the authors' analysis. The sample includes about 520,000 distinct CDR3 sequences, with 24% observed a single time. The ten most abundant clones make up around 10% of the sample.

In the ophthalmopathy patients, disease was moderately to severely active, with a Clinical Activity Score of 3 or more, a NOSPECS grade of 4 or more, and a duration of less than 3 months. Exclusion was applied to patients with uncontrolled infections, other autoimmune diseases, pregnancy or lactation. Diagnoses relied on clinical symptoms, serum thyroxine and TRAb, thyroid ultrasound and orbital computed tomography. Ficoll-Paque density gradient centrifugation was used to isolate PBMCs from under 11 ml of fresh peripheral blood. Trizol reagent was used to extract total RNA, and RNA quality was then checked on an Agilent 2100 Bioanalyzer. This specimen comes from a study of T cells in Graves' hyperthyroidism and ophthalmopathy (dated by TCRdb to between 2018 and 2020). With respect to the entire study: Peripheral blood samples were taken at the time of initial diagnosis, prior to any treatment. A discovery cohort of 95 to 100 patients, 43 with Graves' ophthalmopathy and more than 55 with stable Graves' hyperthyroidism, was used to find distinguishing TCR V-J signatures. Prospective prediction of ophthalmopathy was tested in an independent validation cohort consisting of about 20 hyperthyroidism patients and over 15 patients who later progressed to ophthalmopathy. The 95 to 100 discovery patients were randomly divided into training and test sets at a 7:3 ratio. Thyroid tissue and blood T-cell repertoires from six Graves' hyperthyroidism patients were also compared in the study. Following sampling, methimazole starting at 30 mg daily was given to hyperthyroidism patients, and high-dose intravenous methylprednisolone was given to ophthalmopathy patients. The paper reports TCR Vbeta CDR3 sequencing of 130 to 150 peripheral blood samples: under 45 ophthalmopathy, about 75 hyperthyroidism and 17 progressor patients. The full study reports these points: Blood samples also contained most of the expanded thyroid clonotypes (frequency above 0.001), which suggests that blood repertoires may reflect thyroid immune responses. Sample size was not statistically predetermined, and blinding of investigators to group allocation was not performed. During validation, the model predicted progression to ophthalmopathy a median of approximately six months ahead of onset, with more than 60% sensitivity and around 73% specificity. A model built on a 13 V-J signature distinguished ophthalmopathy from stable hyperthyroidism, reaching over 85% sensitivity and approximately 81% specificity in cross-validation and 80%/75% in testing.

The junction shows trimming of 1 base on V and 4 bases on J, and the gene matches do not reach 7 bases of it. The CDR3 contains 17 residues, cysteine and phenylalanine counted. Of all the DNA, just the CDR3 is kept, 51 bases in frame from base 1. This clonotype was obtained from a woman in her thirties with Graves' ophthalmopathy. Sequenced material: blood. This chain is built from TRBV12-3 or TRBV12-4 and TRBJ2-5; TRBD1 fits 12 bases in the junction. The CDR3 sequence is CASSLVGTGGVGETQYF. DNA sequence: TGTGCCAGCAGTTTAGTGGGGACAGGGGGCGTCGGAGAGACCCAGTACTTC.